The sequence of this T cell receptor (beta chain) was determined in a study of T cells in localized non-small cell lung cancer. As concerns this clone: Its antigen is not known.

Germline V gene data show CDR1 as MDHEN and CDR2 as SYDVKM. Trimming cost V 5 bases and J 1 base, with 11 bases left between them. CDR3 length: 14 amino acids. Study findings and constraints: Analysis by sequencing included only one tumor region, so heterogeneity remains possible. Highest T cell clonality was seen in uninvolved adjacent lung, surpassing that measured in tumor.

Using immunoSEQ multiplex PCR, the repertoire was profiled, and TCRdb retains in-frame clones only, with some absent. Here the sample spans 65,000 to 80,000 clones, approximately 88% being singletons. V usage is TRBV28 and J usage is TRBJ1-1, with D unresolved. The specimen was peripheral blood, collected before any cancer treatment. This receptor was obtained from a female donor older than 55 with stage I lung adenocarcinoma. The CDR3 reads CASSMAYTNTEAFF. The DNA of the CDR3 is TGTGCCAGCAGTATGGCCTACACGAACACTGAAGCTTTCTTT.